This passage covers 21 T cell receptor beta chains from one sample sequenced in a study of regulatory T cells in long-lasting Graves disease. HTBI primers from iRepertoire and Arm-PCR of CDR3 regions yielded the TCR beta libraries. In TCRdb, the multiplex PCR reads were re-called with MiXCR into one record per CDR3 protein. The sample has roughly 450,000 distinct CDR3 sequences, 22% seen once. This sample's time point: persistent/refractory GD, antithyroid drugs over 5 years with positive TRAb. PBMC RNA served as the TCR library source. The source was peripheral blood mononuclear cells (PBMCs), collected when the disease was refractory, from a patient treated with antithyroid drugs. Receptors originate from a female donor with Graves disease.

This clonotype was found once. The V gene is TRBV4-1, the J gene TRBJ2-7; 7 bases map to TRBD2. CDR1 MGHRA and CDR2 YSYEKL come from the germline V gene. This CDR3 is built from 14 residues. V gave up 3 bases and J gave up 6 bases; unmatched junction bases: 8. CDR3 in amino acids: CASSHGLVLSEQYF. CDR3 sequence (DNA): TGCGCCAGCAGCCACGGACTAGTGCTCAGCGAGCAGTACTTC.

This clonotype was seen a handful of times. The J gene is TRBJ2-2, the V gene TRBV7-9, with D possibly called TRBD1 or TRBD2 (5 bases each). CDR1 is SEHNR and CDR2 is FQNEAQ in the germline V gene (reference sequence). The CDR3 is made up of 15 amino acids. CDR3 in amino acids: CASRAGDPNTGELFF. CDR3 sequence (DNA): TGTGCGTCCAGGGCCGGGGATCCGAACACCGGGGAGCTGTTTTTT.

This rearrangement joins TRBV9 to TRBJ1-2; D unresolved. CDR3 length: 14 amino acids. Germline CDR1 is SGDLS and CDR2 is YYNGEE. Deletions cut 2 bases from V and 2 bases from J, with 10 bases between. CDR3 region: CASSVSTANYGYTF. CDR3 nucleotides: TGTGCCAGCAGCGTCTCGACGGCAAACTATGGCTACACCTTC.

Concerning this clonotype itself: A much bigger clone sits one base away, suggesting this may be a read error. This CDR3 is CASSLVQVFSGCTF. As DNA, the CDR3 is TGTGCCAGCAGTTTAGTACAGGTCTTTAGCGGCTGCACCTTC. The rearrangement uses TRBV28 and TRBJ1-2; the D gene is possibly TRBD1 (5 bases). In germline, CDR1 is MDHEN, CDR2 SYDVKM. The CDR3 covers 14 residues.

This clonotype appeared many times. The rearrangement joins TRBV7-2 to TRBJ1-1; D is possibly TRBD1 (5 bases). The CDR3 has 14 residues. The ends were cut back, 5 bases at V and 5 bases at J, with 15 bases in the middle. The germline V gene encodes CDR1 SGHTA and CDR2 FQGNSA. The CDR3 DNA follows: TGTGCCAGCAGCCCCGCCGGGGGTGGAACTGAAGCTTTCTTT. This gives the protein CASSPAGGGTEAFF.

In this sample, this clonotype turned up many times. The chain is built from TRBV7-2 and TRBJ2-2, with TRBD2 identical over 8 bases. Germline V CDR1 and CDR2: SGHTA, FQGNSA. V trimming: 5 bases; J trimming: 6 bases; junction bases outside the gene matches: 5. This CDR3 is built from 14 residues. The CDR3 here is CASSGAGVSGELFF. CDR3 bases: TGTGCCAGCAGCGGAGCGGGGGTGTCCGGGGAGCTGTTTTTT.

This sequence joins TRBV6-2 or TRBV6-3 and TRBJ2-7, with unresolved D. The CDR3 runs 16 residues. Trimming shortened V by 3 bases and J by 0 bases, and 15 bases separated the two germline ends. The germline CDR1 and CDR2 sequences are MNHEY and SVGEGT. CDR3 in amino acids: CASSYILFESSYEQYF. The CDR3 DNA reads TGTGCCAGCAGTTATATTCTTTTTGAGAGCTCCTACGAGCAGTACTTC.

In its sample, this clonotype was seen a few times. The CDR3 region has the DNA TGTGCCAGCATACGGACAGGGAGCACCGGGGAGCTGTTTTTT. As protein: CASIRTGSTGELFF. The chain couples TRBV5-5 to TRBJ2-2; 8 bases line up with TRBD1. There are 14 residues in the CDR3. The V gene end was trimmed by 6 bases and the J gene end by 4 bases; junction bases not matched to a gene: 5. Germline lookup yields CDR1 SGHKS and CDR2 YYEKEE (reference sequence).

This clonotype appeared many times. V and J are TRBV29-1 and TRBJ2-7; possibly TRBD1 or TRBD2 for D (5 bases each). There are 13 residues in the CDR3. Germline-derived CDR1 and CDR2 are SQVTM and ANQGSEA. Trimming shortened V by 2 bases and J by 6 bases, and 14 bases separated the two germline ends. The CDR3 DNA reads as TGCAGCGTTGAACAGGGTCGGGGATCCGAGCAGTACTTC. Its protein product is CSVEQGRGSEQYF.

Ten or more counts support this clonotype. The V gene is TRBV12-3 or TRBV12-4, the J gene TRBJ2-5; 13 bases align to TRBD2. This CDR3 has 15 amino acids. V shed 6 bases and J 6 bases; nucleotides not matched to a gene: 7. The CDR3: CASSPTSGREKTQYF. CDR3 in DNA: TGTGCCAGCAGCCCTACTAGCGGGAGGGAAAAGACCCAGTACTTC.

This clonotype was picked up many times. This chain links TRBV12-3 or TRBV12-4 with TRBJ1-6, with D possibly TRBD1 on 6 matching bases. Trimming took 5 bases from V and 5 from J, leaving 10 bases between them. CDR3 length: 14 residues. CDR3 sequence: CASSVGGHNSPLHF. For the CDR3, the DNA is TGTGCCAGCAGTGTGGGGGGGCATAATTCACCCCTCCACTTT.

The chain has TRBV2 and TRBJ1-4; possible D gene TRBD1, 5 bases. The V gene lost 6 bases and the J gene lost 2 bases, with 10 bases spanning the gap. Germline V gene lookup returns CDR1 SNHLY and CDR2 FYNNEI. There are 14 residues in the CDR3. The DNA of the CDR3 is TGTGCCAGCAGCCAGGGTTTCACTAATGAAAAACTGTTTTTT. This sequence encodes CASSQGFTNEKLFF.

This clonotype was seen only once. The rearrangement links TRBV10-3 to TRBJ2-5; 9 nucleotides align to TRBD1. Trimming cost V 5 bases and J 10 bases; bases outside gene matches: 14. The germline V gene encodes CDR1 ENHRY and CDR2 SYGVKD. The CDR3 runs 15 residues. CDR3 bases: TGTGCCATCAGTACTATACAGGGGGCCACGCAAAACCAGTACTTC. This encodes CAISTIQGATQNQYF.

The rearrangement joins TRBV28 to TRBJ2-1; TRBD2 aligns across 7 bases. The CDR3 is 13 amino acids. The germline V gene encodes CDR1 MDHEN and CDR2 SYDVKM. Trimming took 7 bases from V and 9 from J; bases not matched to a gene: 9. As DNA, the CDR3 is TGTGCCAGCACCGGACTAGTTCGGGGTGAGCAGTTCTTC. Amino acid sequence: CASTGLVRGEQFF. Filled out from reference TRBV28 and TRBJ2-1, the complete variable domain reads DVKVTQSSRYLVKRTGEKVFLECVQDMDHENMFWYRQDPGLGLRLIYFSYDVKMKEKGDIPEGYSVSREKKERFSLILESASTNQTSMYLCASTGLVRGEQFFGPGTRLTVL.

This clonotype was observed a handful of times. The chain uses TRBV10-3 and TRBJ1-1; D gene ambiguous. This CDR3 is built from 13 residues. Per the germline V gene, CDR1 is ENHRY and CDR2 is SYGVKD. V was shortened by 11 bases and J by 0 bases, with 13 bases between the two germline ends. The CDR3 DNA follows: TGTGCCGCCCAGGAAACCCTGAACACTGAAGCTTTCTTT. It specifies CAAQETLNTEAFF.

The sample holds many counts of this clonotype. This sequence joins TRBV12-3 or TRBV12-4 and TRBJ2-7; 8 positions match TRBD1. The V segment lost 5 bases and the J segment 5 bases; nucleotides outside the gene matches: 8. The CDR3 sequence is 14 residues long. The DNA for the CDR3 is TGTGCCAGCAGTACCGGACAGGGACTCGACGAGCAGTACTTC. This gives the protein CASSTGQGLDEQYF.

This clonotype was detected only a few times. The V and J genes are TRBV6-5 and TRBJ1-4; perhaps TRBD1 as D (5 bases). Germline lookup yields CDR1 MNHEY and CDR2 SVGAGI. V gave up 4 bases and J gave up 3 bases, with 15 bases separating them. The CDR3 has 16 amino acids. CDR3 protein: CASSSPSLGANEKLFF. The CDR3 nucleotides are TGTGCCAGCAGTTCCCCGTCACTGGGGGCTAATGAAAAACTGTTTTTT.

V is TRBV28 and J is TRBJ2-2; 12 nucleotides agree with TRBD1. The CDR3 spans 15 residues. Germline V gene lookup returns CDR1 MDHEN and CDR2 SYDVKM. Unmatched junction bases numbered 6, after V lost 7 bases and J lost 6 bases. The CDR3 loop is CASTRDRGLAGELFF. The CDR3 DNA sequence: TGTGCCAGCACCCGGGACAGGGGGCTGGCCGGGGAGCTGTTTTTT.

This clonotype was detected a few times. The chain recombines TRBV6-9 with TRBJ2-2; tentative D call: TRBD2 (6 bases). Trimming shortened V by 3 bases and J by 1 base, and 21 bases separated the two germline ends. This CDR3 has 19 residues. Germline CDR1 reads MNHGY; CDR2 reads SVAAGI. CDR3 sequence: CASSYWVNRAGKNTGELFF. Here the CDR3 DNA reads TGTGCCAGCAGTTACTGGGTCAACCGAGCGGGCAAGAACACCGGGGAGCTGTTTTTT.

This clonotype was detected many times. This chain uses TRBV24-1 with TRBJ1-1; D may be TRBD1 (5 bases). This CDR3 spans 15 amino acids. Looked up from germline, CDR1 is KGHDR and CDR2 is SFDVKD. Trimming pared 5 bases from V and 8 bases from J, leaving 20 bases between. For the CDR3, the DNA is TGTGCCACCAGTGGTTTCGGGAGGGGAGGTTCAGAAGCTTTCTTT. It codes for CATSGFGRGGSEAFF.

V and J are TRBV19 and TRBJ2-1, with D maybe TRBD2 (5 bases). With 1 base removed from V and 6 bases from J, the gap between germline ends came to 10 bases. Looked up from germline, CDR1 is LNHDA and CDR2 is SQIVND (reference sequence). There are 14 residues in the CDR3. The DNA of the CDR3 is TGTGCCAGTAGTATAGCCGGGGTCGGCAATGAGCAGTTCTTC. Protein sequence: CASSIAGVGNEQFF. Drawing the rest from reference TRBV19 and TRBJ2-1, the complete variable domain is DGGITQSPKYLFRKEGQNVTLSCEQNLNHDAMYWYRQDPGQGLRLIYYSQIVNDFQKGDIAEGYSVSREKKESFPLTVTSAQKNPTAFYLCASSIAGVGNEQFFGPGTRLTVL.